These T cell receptor beta chains were read from a single sample in a study of high-grade serous ovarian cancer treatment subgroups. Here immunoSEQ multiplex PCR was the method, and the copy in TCRdb shows in-frame clones only, minus some. The profile shows around 7,700 clones, approximately 70% of them singletons. Specimen: tumor tissue. The source of these receptors is a human donor with high-grade serous ovarian cancer. Each CDR3 is given with its conserved first and last residue. The D gene is left open where the match is weak. A clone size is listed for some rows: how often the clone was seen (once, few, many), or a class if it is expanded.

V gene: TRBV7-2; clone size: once; J gene: TRBJ2-7; D gene: TRBD2; CDR3 DNA: TGTGCCAGCACCATGGGGGGGGGAGGGCCGCCCTACGAGCAGTACTTC; CDR3 protein: CASTMGGGGPPYEQYF
V gene: TRBV7-8; clone size: NA; J gene: TRBJ2-3; D gene: NA; CDR3 DNA: TGTGCCAGCAGCCCTGACGTGGATACGCAGTATTTT; CDR3 protein: CASSPDVDTQYF
V gene: TRBV7-9; clone size: NA; J gene: TRBJ2-1; D gene: NA; CDR3 DNA: TGTGCCAGCAGGTCCGCCCGTAGTTCGCAACACAATGAGCAGTTCTTC; CDR3 protein: CASRSARSSQHNEQFF
V gene: TRBV11-1; clone size: once; J gene: TRBJ1-4; D gene: TRBD1; CDR3 DNA: TGTGCCAGCAGCGTAGGACAGGGAACGGAAAAACTGTTTTTT; CDR3 protein: CASSVGQGTEKLFF
V gene: TRBV2; clone size: large; J gene: TRBJ1-4; D gene: NA; CDR3 DNA: TGTGCCAGCAGTACCACAATTTCCCGACAGGTACTTAATGAAAAACTGTTTTTT; CDR3 protein: CASSTTISRQVLNEKLFF
V gene: TRBV7-3; clone size: NA; J gene: TRBJ2-3; D gene: TRBD2; CDR3 DNA: TGTGCCAGCAGCCCTACTCTAGCGGAAGCGATAGATACGCAGTATTTT; CDR3 protein: CASSPTLAEAIDTQYF
V gene: TRBV7-2; clone size: once; J gene: TRBJ1-2; D gene: NA; CDR3 DNA: TGTGCCAGCAGCTTTTTAGGCGGGGGGGCGGGCTATGGCTACACCTTC; CDR3 protein: CASSFLGGGAGYGYTF
V gene: TRBV7-3; clone size: NA; J gene: TRBJ2-2; D gene: TRBD1; CDR3 DNA: TGTGCCAGCAGCTTACGGGGACAGCTGACCGGGGAGCTGTTTTTT; CDR3 protein: CASSLRGQLTGELFF
V gene: TRBV4-3; clone size: NA; J gene: TRBJ2-7; D gene: NA; CDR3 DNA: TGCGCCAGCAGCCGAGACAGGAACTACGAGCAGTACTTC; CDR3 protein: CASSRDRNYEQYF
V gene: TRBV2; clone size: large; J gene: TRBJ2-4; D gene: TRBD2; CDR3 DNA: TGTGCCAGCAAGATTAGCGGGATGGGGGCCAAAAACATTCAGTACTTC; CDR3 protein: CASKISGMGAKNIQYF
V gene: TRBV5-8; clone size: NA; J gene: TRBJ2-1; D gene: NA; CDR3 DNA: TGTGCCAGCAGCTTAGCACCAGGTCCCAATGAGCAGTTCTTC; CDR3 protein: CASSLAPGPNEQFF
V gene: TRBV2; clone size: NA; J gene: TRBJ2-7; D gene: TRBD1; CDR3 DNA: TGTGCCAGCAGTGTGGACAGGAGCTACGAGCAGTACTTC; CDR3 protein: CASSVDRSYEQYF
V gene: TRBV30; clone size: NA; J gene: TRBJ1-6; D gene: NA; CDR3 DNA: TGTGCCTTAGGGTGGTGGTTCTCACCCCTCCACTTT; CDR3 protein: CALGWWFSPLHF
V gene: TRBV19; clone size: NA; J gene: TRBJ2-3; D gene: TRBD1; CDR3 DNA: TGTGCCAGTAGTGACCGGACAGGGAACACAGGAGATACGCAGTATTTT; CDR3 protein: CASSDRTGNTGDTQYF
V gene: TRBV19; clone size: NA; J gene: TRBJ1-5; D gene: NA; CDR3 DNA: TGTGCCAGTACCCTAGGGGTTACCAATCAGCCCCAGCATTTT; CDR3 protein: CASTLGVTNQPQHF
V gene: TRBV10-3; clone size: medium-sized; J gene: TRBJ2-7; D gene: NA; CDR3 DNA: TGTGCCATCAGTGATAAGACGGGAGACGTTCTCTACGAGCAGTACTTC; CDR3 protein: CAISDKTGDVLYEQYF
V gene: TRBV7-2; clone size: NA; J gene: TRBJ2-3; D gene: NA; CDR3 DNA: TGTGCCAGCAGCTTATCCGGGGTAGGCACAGATACGCAGTATTTT; CDR3 protein: CASSLSGVGTDTQYF
V gene: TRBV7-2; clone size: NA; J gene: TRBJ2-3; D gene: NA; CDR3 DNA: TGTGCCAGCAGAGTCCATAGCGGAGCGACTTCTAGCACAGATACGCAGTATTTT; CDR3 protein: CASRVHSGATSSTDTQYF
V gene: TRBV5-6; clone size: NA; J gene: TRBJ2-7; D gene: NA; CDR3 DNA: TGTGCCAGCAGCTCCCCCGAGGGGTCCTACGAGCAGTACTTC; CDR3 protein: CASSSPEGSYEQYF
V gene: TRBV5-1; clone size: NA; J gene: TRBJ2-3; D gene: TRBD2; CDR3 DNA: TGCGCCAGCAGCGCTGGGACTAGCGGGAGGGTGGCAGATACGCAGTATTTT; CDR3 protein: CASSAGTSGRVADTQYF
V gene: TRBV7-2; clone size: NA; J gene: TRBJ2-7; D gene: TRBD2; CDR3 DNA: TGTGCCAGCACCCTGGGACTAGCGGGATCTTACGAGCAGTACTTC; CDR3 protein: CASTLGLAGSYEQYF
V gene: TRBV18; clone size: once; J gene: TRBJ2-7; D gene: TRBD2; CDR3 DNA: TGTGCCAGCTCACCACCGGGGACTAGCGGGGGCTCCTACGAGCAGTACTTC; CDR3 protein: CASSPPGTSGGSYEQYF
V gene: TRBV18; clone size: NA; J gene: TRBJ2-3; D gene: NA; CDR3 DNA: TGTGCCGGCTCAGAGGCAACCACAGATACGCAGTATTTT; CDR3 protein: CAGSEATTDTQYF
V gene: TRBV7-3; clone size: NA; J gene: TRBJ2-1; D gene: NA; CDR3 DNA: TGTGCCAGCAGCTTAAGTGGGGGGAGTCGGAATGAGCAGTTCTTC; CDR3 protein: CASSLSGGSRNEQFF
V gene: TRBV19; clone size: NA; J gene: TRBJ2-7; D gene: NA; CDR3 DNA: TGTGCCAGTAGTATACGCCTAGAGGTAGCCGAGCAGTACTTC; CDR3 protein: CASSIRLEVAEQYF
V gene: TRBV19; clone size: few; J gene: TRBJ2-3; D gene: TRBD2; CDR3 DNA: TGTGCCAGTAGTATTGGCGGGACTAGCGGGAGAGATACGCAGTATTTT; CDR3 protein: CASSIGGTSGRDTQYF
V gene: TRBV4-2; clone size: NA; J gene: TRBJ1-6; D gene: NA; CDR3 DNA: TGTGCCAGCAGCCAAGATCGGGGGGCGGGTTCACCCCTCCACTTT; CDR3 protein: CASSQDRGAGSPLHF
V gene: TRBV18; clone size: few; J gene: TRBJ1-1; D gene: TRBD1; CDR3 DNA: TGTGCCAGCTCACCTCGGACAGGGGGCACTGAAGCTTTCTTT; CDR3 protein: CASSPRTGGTEAFF
V gene: TRBV7-2; clone size: large; J gene: TRBJ1-2; D gene: NA; CDR3 DNA: TGTGCCAGCAGCTTAGGGGGGCGGGGTGGCTACACCTTC; CDR3 protein: CASSLGGRGGYTF
V gene: TRBV19; clone size: NA; J gene: TRBJ1-5; D gene: NA; CDR3 DNA: TGTGCCAGTAGTGAAGGACTTAGGGGCAATCAGCCCCAGCATTTT; CDR3 protein: CASSEGLRGNQPQHF
V gene: TRBV5-1; clone size: medium-sized; J gene: TRBJ2-7; D gene: TRBD2; CDR3 DNA: TGCGCCAGCAGCTCACAGGGACTAGCGGGAGAGCAGTACTTC; CDR3 protein: CASSSQGLAGEQYF